The source of this T cell receptor (beta chain) is a study of blood T cell repertoires in COVID-19. The CDR3 is made up of 11 amino acids. Germline values: CDR1 DFQATT, CDR2 SNEGSKA (reference sequence). The data were produced by immunoSEQ multiplex PCR, yet TCRdb's version contains in-frame clones alone and is incomplete. The top ten hold approximately 1.6% of the sample, which has around 250,000 clones, more than 85% seen once. This sequence was found in a woman between 50 and 59 years old who had recovered from COVID-19. This chain joins TRBV20-1 and TRBJ2-1; the match to TRBD1 covers 10 bases. Specimen: PBMCs or T cells enriched from blood (not recorded which). CDR3 bases: TGCAGGGCGGGGACAGGGGATGAGCAGTTCTTC. This sequence encodes CRAGTGDEQFF.